Presented here are 32 T cell receptor beta chains from one specimen sequenced in a study of T cell responses to AZD1222 COVID-19 vaccine. Measured with immunoSEQ multiplex PCR; TCRdb has only the in-frame clones, and not every one. In the table there are 100,000 to 150,000 clones, roughly 90% of which are singletons. The input for sequencing was peripheral blood, taken on day 0 of AZD1222 vaccination. The receptor set was obtained from an adult in good health.

For the CDR3, the DNA is TGCGCCACAACAGGGGGGGTAGGGCAGCCCCAGCATTTT. Its translation is CATTGGVGQPQHF. The J gene is TRBJ1-5, the V gene TRBV10-1; 8 bases align to TRBD1. The CDR3 covers 13 residues. The V segment lost 10 bases and the J segment 7 bases; nucleotides outside the gene matches: 9. In germline, CDR1 is WNHNN, CDR2 SYGVQD (reference sequence).

V usage is TRBV28 and J usage is TRBJ1-6, with unresolved D. The CDR3 loop spans 17 amino acids. Trimming left V 2 bases short and J 3 bases short, with 14 bases between. In germline, CDR1 is MDHEN, CDR2 SYDVKM. In DNA form, the CDR3 reads TGTGCCAGCAGTTTAAGAAGATCAGCTAACTATAATTCACCCCTCCACTTT. Translated: CASSLRRSANYNSPLHF.

The rearrangement uses TRBV11-3 and TRBJ2-3; 7 bases line up with TRBD2. The ends lost 6 bases at V and 1 base at J; junction bases unmatched: 4. Germline lookup yields CDR1 SGHNT and CDR2 YENEEA. This CDR3 has 14 amino acids. The CDR3 sequence: CASSLAGGTDTQYF. CDR3 DNA sequence: TGTGCCAGCAGTCTGGCGGGGGGCACAGATACGCAGTATTTT.

Only one count was recorded for this clone. The chain uses TRBV30 and TRBJ1-5, with D possibly matching TRBD1 (5 bases). There are 13 residues in the CDR3. Germline V lookup: CDR1 GTSNPN, CDR2 SVGIG (reference sequence). The V and J ends lost 3 bases and 5 bases respectively, with 11 bases between them. This CDR3 is CAWSPRADQPQHF. CDR3 DNA sequence: TGTGCCTGGAGCCCCAGGGCCGATCAGCCCCAGCATTTT.

This chain joins TRBV18 and TRBJ2-6; D is unresolved. The CDR3 spans 14 residues. Deletions cut 5 bases from V and 3 bases from J, with 8 bases between. Germline assignment: CDR1 KGHSH and CDR2 LQKENI. The chain's CDR3 is CASSLGGGANVLTF. In DNA, the CDR3 is TGTGCCAGCTCATTGGGCGGTGGGGCCAACGTCCTGACTTTC.

J is TRBJ1-1 and V is TRBV25-1; no clear D. Trimming cost V 5 bases and J 11 bases, with 12 bases left between them. This CDR3 is 11 amino acids long. In germline, CDR1 is MGHDK, CDR2 SYGVNS. DNA of the CDR3: TGTGCCAGCAGTACTTACGGAGGCGCTTTCTTT. This sequence encodes CASSTYGGAFF.

The V call is TRBV7-9, the J call TRBJ2-7; 10 bases are a match to TRBD1. Per the germline V gene, CDR1 is SEHNR and CDR2 is FQNEAQ (reference sequence). Trimming removed 8 bases from V and 2 bases from J; junction bases left unmatched: 9. CDR3 length equals 15 residues. CDR3 amino acids: CASSLGGTGAYEQYF. CDR3 sequence (DNA): TGTGCCAGCTCACTGGGCGGGACAGGGGCCTACGAGCAGTACTTC.

This rearrangement joins TRBV5-4 to TRBJ2-1; D might be TRBD1 (6 bases). CDR3 length: 16 residues. Trimming shortened V by 3 bases and J by 0 bases, and 13 bases separated the two germline ends. Germline V lookup: CDR1 SGHNT, CDR2 YYREEE (reference sequence). CDR3 sequence reads: CASSSGQTFSYNEQFF. The CDR3 coding sequence is TGTGCCAGCAGCTCTGGACAGACTTTCTCCTACAATGAGCAGTTCTTC.

V gene TRBV30 combines with J gene TRBJ2-7; TRBD1 aligns across 7 bases. The CDR3 is 15 amino acids. V shed 0 bases, J shed 0 bases, and the junction held 5 bases outside the gene matches. Per germline, CDR1 GTSNPN and CDR2 SVGIG (reference sequence). CDR3 amino acids: CAWSVPGTASYEQYF. In DNA form, the CDR3 reads TGTGCCTGGAGTGTGCCCGGGACAGCCTCCTACGAGCAGTACTTC.

The chain employs TRBV5-1 and TRBJ1-2; D remains unclear. V lost 4 bases and J 3 bases, leaving 13 bases between the germline ends. CDR1 is SGHRS and CDR2 is YFSETQ in the germline V gene. The CDR3 spans 14 residues. CDR3 amino acids: CASSARGDDYGYTF. CDR3 bases: TGCGCCAGCAGCGCTCGCGGAGACGACTATGGCTACACCTTC.

This chain joins TRBV24-1 and TRBJ2-1; TRBD1 matches at 7 bases. Per the germline V gene, CDR1 is KGHDR and CDR2 is SFDVKD. The trim removed 4 bases at V and 2 bases at J, leaving 13 bases unmatched. The CDR3 extends over 18 amino acids. CDR3 residues: CATSEPGTDQGAYNEQFF. CDR3 nucleotides: TGTGCCACCAGTGAACCCGGGACGGACCAGGGGGCCTACAATGAGCAGTTCTTC.

This clone came up once. The V call is TRBV29-1, the J call TRBJ1-1; D is unclear. This CDR3 is 13 amino acids long. Germline CDR1 SQVTM, CDR2 ANQGSEA. Trimming pared 6 bases from V and 0 bases from J, leaving 11 bases between. The DNA of the CDR3 is TGCAGCGTGGTACGTGTCCTGAACACTGAAGCTTTCTTT. Its protein product is CSVVRVLNTEAFF. Together with reference TRBV29-1 and TRBJ1-1, the CDR3 gives the full variable domain: SAVISQKPSRDICQRGTSLTIQCQVDSQVTMMFWYRQQPGQSLTLIATANQGSEATYESGFVIDKFPISRPNLTFSTLTVSNMSPEDSSIYLCSVVRVLNTEAFFGQGTRLTVV.

The gene calls are TRBV9 and TRBJ2-3; 12 bases map to TRBD2. The CDR3 contains 15 residues. The V gene end was trimmed by 2 bases and the J gene end by 3 bases; junction bases not matched to a gene: 1. The germline V gene has CDR1 SGDLS and CDR2 YYNGEE. The DNA for the CDR3 is TGTGCCAGCAGCGTTCTAGCGGGGGGGACAGATACGCAGTATTTT. It codes for CASSVLAGGTDTQYF.

This sequence joins TRBV5-1 and TRBJ2-7; TRBD1 matches at 9 bases. The ends lost 5 bases at V and 1 base at J; junction bases unmatched: 4. The CDR3 has 14 amino acids. From germline, CDR1 is SGHRS and CDR2 YFSETQ. CDR3 protein: CASSTGTGSYEQYF. CDR3 in DNA: TGCGCCAGCAGTACCGGGACAGGGTCCTACGAGCAGTACTTC.

The chain joins TRBV28 to TRBJ1-2, with D tentatively TRBD1 (6 bases). The ends were cut back, 4 bases at V and 2 bases at J, with 11 bases in the middle. Germline lookup yields CDR1 MDHEN and CDR2 SYDVKM. The CDR3 covers 14 residues. CDR3 amino acids: CASSWGGQNYGYTF. The CDR3 DNA reads TGTGCCAGCAGTTGGGGAGGACAGAACTATGGCTACACCTTC.

This chain connects TRBV7-9 to TRBJ2-7; D uncertain. This CDR3 contains 14 residues. Germline CDR1 SEHNR, CDR2 FQNEAQ (reference sequence). The V gene lost 5 bases and the J gene lost 2 bases, with 13 bases spanning the gap. The CDR3 is CASSPLQSTYEQYF. CDR3 nucleotide sequence: TGTGCCAGCAGCCCACTCCAGTCAACCTACGAGCAGTACTTC.

V and J are TRBV25-1 and TRBJ2-2; 11 nucleotides align to TRBD1. This CDR3 is 14 amino acids long. Germline CDR1 and CDR2: MGHDK and SYGVNS. J lost 4 bases, V lost 8 bases, and 3 bases had no gene match. The CDR3 protein is CASRDRGTTGELFF. CDR3 in DNA: TGTGCCAGCCGGGACAGGGGGACCACCGGGGAGCTGTTTTTT. The full variable domain, its missing parts supplied by reference TRBV25-1 and TRBJ2-2, is EADIYQTPRYLVIGTGKKITLECSQTMGHDKMYWYQQDPGMELHLIHYSYGVNSTEKGDLSSESTVSRIRTEHFPLTLESARPSHTSQYLCASRDRGTTGELFFGEGSRLTVL.

This chain joins TRBV27 and TRBJ1-4; D is unresolved. The CDR3 is 14 residues long. Germline CDR1 is MNHEY and CDR2 is SMNVEV (reference sequence). V lost 7 bases to trimming and J lost 3 bases, with 12 bases between them. The CDR3 loop reads CASIGGNPNEKLFF. Here the CDR3 DNA reads TGTGCCAGCATCGGAGGGAATCCTAATGAAAAACTGTTTTTT.

This chain links TRBV7-2 with TRBJ2-2; the D gene is possibly TRBD2 (6 bases). The CDR3 sequence is 15 residues long. Trimming removed 5 bases at V and 3 bases at J, with 13 bases between. The germline V gene encodes CDR1 SGHTA and CDR2 FQGNSA. The CDR3 sequence: CASSLWGVHTGELFF. CDR3 coding DNA: TGTGCCAGCAGCCTATGGGGGGTCCACACCGGGGAGCTGTTTTTT.

The chain has TRBV7-2 and TRBJ2-2; 10 nucleotides line up with TRBD2. With 1 base clipped from V and 7 bases from J, the junction kept 3 bases outside the gene matches. Germline CDR1 reads SGHTA; CDR2 reads FQGNSA. The CDR3 consists of 15 residues. In DNA, the CDR3 is TGTGCCAGCAGCTTAGTCGGGACTAGCGACGGGGAGCTGTTTTTT. Its protein is CASSLVGTSDGELFF. Complete variable domain (other parts from reference TRBV7-2 and TRBJ2-2): GAGVSQSPSNKVTEKGKDVELRCDPISGHTALYWYRQSLGQGLEFLIYFQGNSAPDKSGLPSDRFSAERTGGSVSTLTIQRTQQEDSAVYLCASSLVGTSDGELFFGEGSRLTVL.

V is TRBV11-3 and J is TRBJ2-5; 8 positions agree with TRBD1. J was trimmed by 4 bases and V by 5 bases; bases with no gene match: 9. The CDR3 contains 15 residues. CDR1 and CDR2 (germline): SGHNT, YENEEA. CDR3 amino acids: CASSPGQGKVETQYF. The CDR3 DNA follows: TGTGCCAGCAGCCCAGGACAGGGCAAGGTAGAGACCCAGTACTTC.

The chain recombines TRBV29-1 with TRBJ1-3; 11 nucleotides match TRBD1. Germline lookup yields CDR1 SQVTM and CDR2 ANQGSEA. The CDR3 consists of 15 residues. The junction had 6 bases not matched to a gene; V was cut back by 4 bases and J by 4 bases. The CDR3, as DNA: TGCAGCGTTGGTAGGACAGGGGGCTCCGGAAACACCATATATTTT. Protein product: CSVGRTGGSGNTIYF.

The chain employs TRBV3-1 (or the pseudogene TRBV3-2) and TRBJ2-2, with D tentatively TRBD2 (5 bases). This CDR3 has 15 residues. Germline-derived CDR1 and CDR2 are LGHDT and YNNKEL (reference sequence). V lost 4 bases and J 4 bases, leaving 13 bases between the germline ends. As DNA, the CDR3 is TGTGCCAGCAGCCCCCAAGTGGGGAGCACCGGGGAGCTGTTTTTT. It yields the protein CASSPQVGSTGELFF.

This chain connects TRBV6-2 or TRBV6-3 to TRBJ2-3; TRBD1 matches 8 bases. The CDR3 covers 15 residues. J gave up 4 bases and V 0 bases, and 3 bases lay outside the gene matches. Germline-derived CDR1 and CDR2 are MNHEY and SVGEGT. The CDR3 reads CASSYSVRGPDTQYF. DNA of the CDR3: TGTGCCAGCAGTTACTCGGTCAGGGGGCCAGATACGCAGTATTTT.

The chain employs TRBV6-5 and TRBJ2-2; tentatively, D is TRBD1 (6 bases). In germline, CDR1 is MNHEY, CDR2 SVGAGI. V shed 6 bases and J shed 2 bases, with 10 bases lying between them. The CDR3 covers 14 residues. In DNA, the CDR3 is TGTGCCAGCAGATCACAGGGAAACACCGGGGAGCTGTTTTTT. Translating it yields CASRSQGNTGELFF.

This rearrangement joins TRBV21-1 to TRBJ2-7; the listed D gene, TRBD2, was not tested against the DNA. TRBV21-1 has pseudogene status. The CDR3 contains 15 residues. The CDR3 is CARGGAAAGFYEQYF. In DNA form, the CDR3 reads TGTGCCAGGGGGGGTGCCGCCGCAGGTTTTTACGAGCAGTACTTC.

V usage is TRBV5-1 and J usage is TRBJ2-3; D gene uncertain. Germline V gene sequence: CDR1 SGHRS, CDR2 YFSETQ. Trimming stripped 3 bases from V and 1 base from J, with 12 bases between. The CDR3 runs to 15 residues. The DNA for the CDR3 is TGCGCCAGCAGCTCGCGACCCACGGGCACAGATACGCAGTATTTT. Translated, it gives CASSSRPTGTDTQYF.

J is TRBJ1-5 and V is TRBV6-6, with D perhaps matching TRBD1 (5 bases). The CDR3 covers 15 residues. With 5 bases removed from V and 0 bases from J, the gap between germline ends came to 11 bases. Per germline, CDR1 MNHNY and CDR2 SVGAGI (reference sequence). The CDR3 bases are TGTGCCAGCAGTCCGGGACGGTATAGCAATCAGCCCCAGCATTTT. Translating it yields CASSPGRYSNQPQHF.

The DNA of the CDR3 is TGCGCCAGCAGCCAAGGACAGGGAAAAGTGAATGGCTACACCTTC. It translates to CASSQGQGKVNGYTF. This chain links TRBV5-1 with TRBJ1-2, with 8 bases that match TRBD1. The CDR3 has 15 residues. Trimming at V came to 4 bases and at J to 6 bases, leaving 11 bases not matched to a gene. Germline V gene lookup returns CDR1 SGHRS and CDR2 YFSETQ.

This chain connects TRBV27 to TRBJ2-1; 8 positions agree with TRBD1. The germline CDR1 and CDR2 sequences are MNHEY and SMNVEV (reference sequence). This CDR3 region has 15 residues. Unmatched junction bases numbered 11, after V lost 6 bases and J lost 7 bases. The CDR3 here is CASSPGQVFTNEQFF. CDR3 DNA sequence: TGTGCCAGCAGCCCGGGACAGGTATTTACAAATGAGCAGTTCTTC.

This chain joins TRBV10-3 and TRBJ1-1; D remains ambiguous. Germline lookup yields CDR1 ENHRY and CDR2 SYGVKD. Trimming cost V 7 bases and J 4 bases, with 16 bases left between them. This CDR3 has 14 residues. The DNA of the CDR3 is TGTGCCATCACAAGGTCCTATATGAGCACTGAAGCTTTCTTT. It specifies CAITRSYMSTEAFF.

The chain joins TRBV7-8 to TRBJ2-7; D gene uncertain. Trimming left V 3 bases short and J 0 bases short, with 18 bases between. The germline CDR1 and CDR2 sequences are SGHVS and FQNEAQ. The CDR3 is 17 amino acids. As DNA, the CDR3 is TGTGCCAGCAGCTTTTCTGGGTGGGTCTCGGGCTCCTACGAGCAGTACTTC. It translates to CASSFSGWVSGSYEQYF. The complete variable domain, with remaining parts taken from reference TRBV7-8 and TRBJ2-7, reads GAGVSQSPRYKVAKRGQDVALRCDPISGHVSLFWYQQALGQGPEFLTYFQNEAQLDKSGLPSDRFFAERPEGSVSTLKIQRTQQEDSAVYLCASSFSGWVSGSYEQYFGPGTRLTVT.